This is a list of T cell receptor beta chains from one sample in a study of cytomegalovirus exposure and HLA in healthy donors. Repertoires were generated with immunoSEQ multiplex PCR, while TCRdb's copy carries only in-frame clones and drops some. Of some 120,000 clones listed, approximately 72% are singletons. Material: PBMCs. Source of these receptors: a woman aged 50 to 60 in good health and CMV-seropositive. The CDR3 runs from the conserved cysteine through the conserved F or W. Each record gives: V gene, J gene, CDR3 protein.

TRBV5-1,TRBJ1-4,CASSLVQGENEKLFF
TRBV4-1,TRBJ1-2,CASRQTGGRGYGYTF
TRBV27,TRBJ1-1,CASLRVGLNTEAFF
TRBV11-1,TRBJ1-1,CASSRQGGDTEAFF
TRBV9,TRBJ2-2,CASGRGTGELFF
TRBV2,TRBJ2-1,CASSGTGGFYNEQFF
TRBV5-1,TRBJ2-1,CASSSGLAGGPSYNEQFF
TRBV4-2,TRBJ1-2,CASSRRDRAGNYGYTF
TRBV18,TRBJ1-2,CASSPAHPLGTGLGYTF
TRBV5-1,TRBJ2-7,CASSLQGGGKYEQYF
TRBV6-5,TRBJ1-2,CASSNDRGRLYGYTF
TRBV6-5,TRBJ1-1,CASTGHTEAFF
TRBV6-5,TRBJ1-3,CASSIRGGGNTIYF
TRBV6-1,TRBJ1-1,CASSPVHTMNTEAFF
TRBV11-1,TRBJ2-3,CASRRDRGTDTQYF
TRBV27,TRBJ2-2,CASRETGLKGELFF
TRBV19,TRBJ2-3,CASSPSRDTDTQYF
TRBV6-6,TRBJ1-3,CASSYSGRGENTIYF
TRBV4-1,TRBJ2-5,CASSHPNREAETQYF
TRBV7-9,TRBJ2-2,CASSPGWVPGELFF
TRBV12-5,TRBJ2-5,CASGLVPAGGPQTQYF
TRBV6-5,TRBJ2-7,CASSYSDRFYEQYF
TRBV13,TRBJ1-2,CASGPGQTPYGYTF
TRBV7-2,TRBJ2-7,CASSASGTSGIEQYF
TRBV7-6,TRBJ2-3,CASSSQRGGTDTQYF
TRBV5-6,TRBJ1-1,CASSFPRAEAFF
TRBV9,TRBJ2-5,CASSSSASGGGETQYF
TRBV19,TRBJ1-1,CASSIAGGVAEAFF
TRBV19,TRBJ1-3,CASKPGTSGNTIYF
TRBV27,TRBJ1-6,CASSPSSVSPLHF
TRBV5-4,TRBJ1-2,CASSPEGYGYTF
TRBV21-1,TRBJ1-2,CASSTRDRGKGNYGYTF
TRBV6-1,TRBJ1-2,CASSEGQGMAYGYTF
TRBV5-1,TRBJ1-4,CASSPTGVKEKLFF
TRBV10-3,TRBJ1-4,CAISPGGGGEKLFF
TRBV6-1,TRBJ1-2,CASSAWNGGNYGYTF
TRBV6-5,TRBJ1-2,CASSERQGRGYTF
TRBV18,TRBJ2-1,CASSPMPSGGNEQFF
TRBV9,TRBJ2-7,CASSVGLAGANEQYF
TRBV5-1,TRBJ1-2,CASSFGTGGNYGYTF
TRBV2,TRBJ1-4,CASSARAPEGEKLFF
TRBV6-6,TRBJ2-7,CASSPLQGGRYEQYF
TRBV6-5,TRBJ2-1,CASTTVGAGGNEQFF
TRBV9,TRBJ2-5,CARAGTSGGAGETQYF
TRBV30,TRBJ1-1,CAWTDRVNTEAFF
TRBV2,TRBJ2-1,CASTLDRGSYNEQFF
TRBV4-3,TRBJ2-6,CASSETGGSGANVLTF